This TCR beta chain was identified during a study of cytomegalovirus exposure and HLA in healthy donors. On the study more broadly: An earlier analysis identified 110 million or so unique TCR beta sequences in 170 million or so T cells. General study results and limits: The study labeled 150 to 200 TCR beta chains cytomegalovirus-associated.

PCR was performed using 60 Vbeta and 13 Jbeta primers. The protocol was immunoSEQ multiplex PCR, while the TCRdb copy is restricted to in-frame clones and leaves out a portion. The profile shows 240,000 or so clones, 70% to 90% of them singletons. V was shortened by 0 bases and J by 4 bases, with 13 bases between the two germline ends. Germline V gene lookup returns CDR1 SGHAT and CDR2 FQNNGV. The length of the CDR3 is 16 residues. Comment on this clone: Its specificity is not known.

The chain employs TRBV11-2 and TRBJ2-1; D unresolved. This TCR was recovered from a woman in her sixties in good health and CMV-seropositive. The sequenced sample consisted of PBMCs. CDR3 amino acids: CASSLDLGRVYNEQFF. The DNA for the CDR3 is TGTGCCAGCAGCTTAGATCTCGGCCGGGTTTACAATGAGCAGTTCTTC.